This entry lists 21 T cell receptor beta chains sequenced from one sample in a study of blood T cell repertoires in COVID-19 (dated by TCRdb to the early 2020s). Library creation used the immunoSEQ multiplex PCR assay. TCRdb took this table from immuneACCESS and kept in-frame rearrangements with V and J called. Such tables lack part of the clones; where checked against another copy, unresolved V genes explain under half of the gap, and the rest is unexplained. This sample lists about 200,000 clones; around 82% were detected once. 5.5% of the sample is in the top ten clones. Input material: peripheral blood. The source of these receptors is a woman in her seventies with acute or convalescent COVID-19.

The CDR3 here is CASSYTGNTEAFF. The CDR3 DNA is TGCGCCAGCAGCTATACAGGAAACACTGAAGCTTTCTTT. The V call is TRBV5-1, the J call TRBJ1-1; TRBD1 might be the D (5 bases). The CDR3 spans 13 residues. V lost 3 bases to trimming and J lost 2 bases, with 8 bases between them. CDR1 is SGHRS, CDR2 YFSETQ, per germline.

The gene calls are TRBV10-3 and TRBJ1-1; D might be TRBD1 (5 bases). The CDR3 loop spans 12 amino acids. V lost 8 bases, J lost 9 bases, and 16 bases lay in between. CDR1 is ENHRY and CDR2 is SYGVKD in the germline V gene. The CDR3 DNA sequence: TGTGCCATCGGTTCCCAGGGCAAAAAAGCTTTCTTT. Encoded protein: CAIGSQGKKAFF.

The V gene is TRBV28, the J gene TRBJ2-7; TRBD1 might be the D (5 bases). Germline V CDR1 and CDR2: MDHEN, SYDVKM. Trimming removed 3 bases from V and 5 bases from J, with 14 bases in between. This CDR3 comprises 14 residues. The CDR3 nucleotides read TGTGCCAGCAGTTTCGGTCAGGGCCGACACGAGCAGTACTTC. This translates into CASSFGQGRHEQYF. Based on the CDR3 plus reference TRBV28 and TRBJ2-7, the full variable domain is DVKVTQSSRYLVKRTGEKVFLECVQDMDHENMFWYRQDPGLGLRLIYFSYDVKMKEKGDIPEGYSVSREKKERFSLILESASTNQTSMYLCASSFGQGRHEQYFGPGTRLTVT.

V and J are TRBV19 and TRBJ2-3; D possibly corresponds to TRBD2 (6 bases). Germline V gives CDR1 LNHDA, CDR2 SQIVND (reference sequence). This CDR3 is built from 16 residues. The V gene lost 3 bases and the J gene lost 3 bases, with 16 bases spanning the gap. The CDR3: CASSIMTGVGTDTQYF. The DNA of the CDR3 is TGTGCCAGTAGTATTATGACGGGAGTGGGTACAGATACGCAGTATTTT.

The V call is TRBV24-1, the J call TRBJ2-1; 13 nucleotides align to TRBD2. Per the germline V gene, CDR1 is KGHDR and CDR2 is SFDVKD. Trimming cost V 3 bases and J 4 bases; bases outside gene matches: 5. The CDR3 extends over 17 amino acids. Here the CDR3 reads CATSDTSGRARYNEQFF. CDR3 coding DNA: TGTGCCACCAGTGATACTAGCGGGAGGGCCCGGTACAATGAGCAGTTCTTC.

The CDR3 spells CASSWEITSGRGDTQYF. CDR3 bases: TGCGCCAGCAGCTGGGAAATCACTAGCGGGAGGGGAGATACGCAGTATTTT. The V gene is TRBV5-1, the J gene TRBJ2-3; 13 bases line up with TRBD2. CDR1 is SGHRS, CDR2 YFSETQ, per germline. The CDR3 totals 17 residues. The ends lost 3 bases at V and 5 bases at J; junction bases unmatched: 9.

CDR3 in amino acids: CASSYQPGTGNTEAFF. Written as DNA, the CDR3 is TGTGCCAGCAGTTATCAACCGGGGACAGGGAACACTGAAGCTTTCTTT. The J gene is TRBJ1-1, the V gene TRBV6-5, with TRBD1 matching over 8 bases. Trimming took 3 bases from V and 1 from J; bases not matched to a gene: 7. This CDR3 has 16 amino acids. CDR1 MNHEY and CDR2 SVGAGI come from the germline V gene.

The V and J genes are TRBV5-4 and TRBJ2-7; TRBD2 is a possible D gene (6 bases). CDR1 SGHNT and CDR2 YYREEE come from the germline V gene (reference sequence). The CDR3 totals 16 residues. Trimming removed 4 bases at V and 3 bases at J, with 20 bases between. The CDR3 region is CASSTRDSKGLYEQYF. DNA for the CDR3: TGTGCCAGCAGCACCCGGGACTCGAAGGGACTCTACGAGCAGTACTTC.

The rearrangement joins TRBV18 to TRBJ1-5; possible D gene TRBD1, 5 bases. Trimming removed 3 bases from V and 6 bases from J, with 9 bases in between. The length of the CDR3 is 13 residues. Germline V gene data show CDR1 as KGHSH and CDR2 as LQKENI. CDR3 amino acids: CASSPGGGQPQHF. DNA of the CDR3: TGTGCCAGCTCACCGGGGGGTGGTCAGCCCCAGCATTTT.

The rearrangement joins TRBV7-9 to TRBJ2-7, with D possibly matching TRBD1 (6 bases). The length of the CDR3 is 15 residues. Trimming took off 3 bases at V and 3 bases at J, with 15 bases between the two ends. The germline V gene has CDR1 SEHNR and CDR2 FQNEAQ (reference sequence). As DNA, the CDR3 is TGTGCCAGCAGCTTGAAACAGGGATCCCTCTACGAGCAGTACTTC. It yields the protein CASSLKQGSLYEQYF.

This clone was recorded a few times. The chain couples TRBV7-9 to TRBJ2-1; a weak D match, TRBD1 (6 bases). The V end lost 4 bases, the J end lost 7 bases, and 8 bases lay between the germline ends. The CDR3 covers 12 residues. The germline V gene has CDR1 SEHNR and CDR2 FQNEAQ (reference sequence). Written as DNA, the CDR3 is TGTGCCAGCAGCTCAACAGGGAATGAGCAGTTCTTC. This translates into CASSSTGNEQFF.

The genes are TRBV30 and TRBJ1-3; perhaps TRBD1 as D (6 bases). Germline CDR1 is GTSNPN and CDR2 is SVGIG (reference sequence). V lost 4 bases, J lost 3 bases, and 16 bases lay in between. The CDR3 length is 15 residues. CDR3 in DNA: TGTGCCTGGATCCGGGACACCTTCGGTGGAAACACCATATATTTT. Translated: CAWIRDTFGGNTIYF.

CDR3 DNA sequence: TGTGCCAGCAGTTATGGGGGACTAGCGGATCAAGAGACCCAGTACTTC. It yields the protein CASSYGGLADQETQYF. This chain connects TRBV28 to TRBJ2-5; 11 bases are shared with TRBD2. Germline assignment: CDR1 MDHEN and CDR2 SYDVKM. V lost 4 bases, J lost 2 bases, and 6 bases stayed unmatched. CDR3 length equals 16 residues.

The rearrangement links TRBV2 to TRBJ2-1; 12 nucleotides agree with TRBD1. The trim removed 7 bases at V and 8 bases at J, leaving 6 bases unmatched. Germline CDR1 SNHLY, CDR2 FYNNEI. CDR3 length equals 14 residues. The CDR3 is CASTSGQGADEQFF. CDR3 nucleotides: TGTGCCAGCACTTCGGGACAGGGGGCAGATGAGCAGTTCTTC. Drawing the rest from reference TRBV2 and TRBJ2-1, the complete variable domain is EPEVTQTPSHQVTQMGQEVILRCVPISNHLYFYWYRQILGQKVEFLVSFYNNEISEKSEIFDDQFSVERPDGSNFTLKIRSTKLEDSAMYFCASTSGQGADEQFFGPGTRLTVL.

V is TRBV27 and J is TRBJ1-5; 10 nucleotides line up with TRBD1. The V gene's germline CDR1 is MNHEY and CDR2 SMNVEV (reference sequence). CDR3 size: 15 residues. J was trimmed by 4 bases and V by 4 bases; bases with no gene match: 4. The CDR3 nucleotides are TGTGCCAGCAGTTCAACGGGACAGGGGAATCAGCCCCAGCATTTT. Translation: CASSSTGQGNQPQHF.

The chain combines TRBV18 with TRBJ1-2, with 8 bases matching TRBD1. The CDR3 contains 15 residues. The ends lost 5 bases at V and 7 bases at J; junction bases unmatched: 12. Germline V gene data show CDR1 as KGHSH and CDR2 as LQKENI. In nucleotides, the CDR3 is TGTGCCAGCTCAGGGACAGGAGGGGATGAGAGTGGCTACACCTTC. Encoded protein: CASSGTGGDESGYTF.

The chain employs TRBV4-1 and TRBJ2-1; 7 bases agree with TRBD1. Germline V gives CDR1 MGHRA, CDR2 YSYEKL. The CDR3 contains 15 residues. After removal of 4 bases from V and 7 bases from J, the junction contained 10 bases not matched to a gene. The DNA for the CDR3 is TGCGCCAGCAGCCCTACAGGGGCCATAGGGAATGAGCAGTTCTTC. As protein: CASSPTGAIGNEQFF.

This clone is a singleton in its sample. This chain links TRBV29-1 with TRBJ1-1; 7 bases are a match to TRBD1. CDR1 is SQVTM, CDR2 ANQGSEA, per germline. The CDR3 consists of 12 residues. Unmatched junction bases numbered 6, after V lost 5 bases and J lost 6 bases. The CDR3 loop is CSVNPGQPEAFF. CDR3 nucleotides: TGCAGCGTTAACCCGGGACAGCCTGAAGCTTTCTTT.

This sequence joins TRBV10-1 and TRBJ1-1; 8 nucleotides match TRBD1. The CDR3 runs 16 residues. The V segment lost 1 base and the J segment 1 base; nucleotides outside the gene matches: 5. The germline gives CDR1 WNHNN, CDR2 SYGVQD (reference sequence). The CDR3 here is CASSEFRGPGNTEAFF. The CDR3, as DNA: TGCGCCAGCAGTGAGTTCAGGGGGCCCGGGAACACTGAAGCTTTCTTT.

The chain joins TRBV4-1 to TRBJ1-1, with 7 bases fitting TRBD1. Germline CDR1 and CDR2: MGHRA and YSYEKL. The length of the CDR3 is 17 residues. Unmatched junction bases numbered 12, after V lost 4 bases and J lost 1 base. CDR3 nucleotides: TGCGCCAGCAGCCCTGGCCCGGGACAGAGATCGAACACTGAAGCTTTCTTT. This gives the protein CASSPGPGQRSNTEAFF.

The chain employs TRBV5-1 and TRBJ2-2; 9 bases are shared with TRBD2. The CDR3 runs to 16 residues. With 5 bases clipped from V and 0 bases from J, the junction kept 5 bases outside the gene matches. Germline assignment: CDR1 SGHRS and CDR2 YFSETQ. The CDR3 DNA sequence: TGCGCCAGCAGGACTAGCGGACCATCGAACACCGGGGAGCTGTTTTTT. The encoded protein is CASRTSGPSNTGELFF.